This TCR beta chain was observed in a study of vaccination and CD4 T cells after COVID-19. Turning to the study itself: There were six male and four female convalescents, and two of them were Hispanic. Broader study findings: Reactive clonotype counts went from median roughly 19 after infection to roughly 40 after vaccination, nonsignificantly.

Comment on this clonotype: Its specificity is not known.

This CDR3 has 15 amino acids. V was clipped by 5 bases and J by 7 bases; unmatched bases: 5. Described treatment: 10-day PBMC culture with coronavirus spike peptide pools or control peptides (ViraFEST assay). Using peptide pools, antigen-specific T cells were expanded in ViraFEST before TCRs were sequenced. Cultured CD4+ T cell DNA was sequenced using the Oncomine TCR Beta short-read assay. MiXCR, run by TCRdb on the PCR reads, gives a single entry per CDR3 protein. Among about 12,000 distinct CDR3 sequences listed, 55% to 60% were seen once. This TCR derives from a human donor who had recovered from COVID-19. The sample was CD4+ T cells from blood, cultured in vitro. This rearrangement joins TRBV12-3 or TRBV12-4 to TRBJ1-6; TRBD1 matches 10 bases. The CDR3 region is CASSRQGASNSPLHF. CDR3 DNA: TGTGCCAGCAGTCGACAGGGGGCTTCGAATTCACCCCTCCACTTT.